One sample yielded the 15 T cell receptor beta chains listed below, sequenced in a study of T cell repertoires in cytomegalovirus infection. Antigens for these TCRs are unknown. One entry per CDR3 protein results from TCRdb running MiXCR on the reads. There are fewer than 950,000 distinct CDR3 sequences in the sample; approximately 32% occur only once, and roughly an eighth lies in the top ten. Sequencing used cultured CD8+ T cells from PBMCs, obtained from culture after CMV antigen stimulation. These receptors were collected from a human donor in good health (CMV status not recorded). Some clones in this sample may be carry-over from other donors' samples.

This rearrangement joins TRBV27 to TRBJ2-1; 7 positions agree with TRBD1. The length of the CDR3 is 12 residues. The germline CDR1 and CDR2 sequences are MNHEY and SMNVEV (reference sequence). V lost 8 bases to trimming and J lost 5 bases; unmatched junction nucleotides: 3. The CDR3 reads CASHRGNNEQFF. CDR3 coding DNA: TGTGCCAGCCACAGGGGCAACAATGAGCAGTTCTTC.

This clonotype was recorded many times. The J gene is TRBJ2-1, the V gene TRBV7-2; no firm D call. V lost 1 base to trimming and J lost 1 base, with 11 bases between them. Germline CDR1 reads SGHTA; CDR2 reads FQGNSA. The CDR3 length is 16 residues. The CDR3 nucleotides are TGTGCCAGCAGCTTAGGCGCCACCTCTTCCTACAATGAGCAGTTCTTC. Protein sequence: CASSLGATSSYNEQFF.

This clonotype came up many times. The chain joins TRBV6-1 to TRBJ1-1, with D maybe TRBD1 (6 bases). CDR1 is MNHNS, CDR2 SASEGT, per germline. The CDR3 is made up of 16 amino acids. The V end was cut by 2 bases, the J end by 2 bases, with 15 bases between. The CDR3 sequence is CASSERGDRDNTEAFF. CDR3 sequence (DNA): TGTGCCAGCAGTGAAAGGGGGGACCGCGACAACACTGAAGCTTTCTTT.

The V call is TRBV4-1, the J call TRBJ2-7; D remains unclear. Germline CDR1 reads MGHRA; CDR2 reads YSYEKL. The CDR3 loop spans 15 amino acids. Trimming took 0 bases from V and 4 from J, leaving 13 bases between them. CDR3 sequence (DNA): TGCGCCAGCAGCCAAGAGAGCCGGATCGTATACGAGCAGTACTTC. The encoded protein is CASSQESRIVYEQYF.

In this sample, this clonotype turned up a few times. The chain links TRBV6-5 to TRBJ1-1; TRBD1 aligns across 9 bases. Trimming took 5 bases from V and 3 from J; bases not matched to a gene: 4. The length of the CDR3 is 14 residues. The germline V gene has CDR1 MNHEY and CDR2 SVGAGI. The CDR3 DNA reads TGTGCCAGCAGTGAGGGACAGGGAGACACTGAAGCTTTCTTT. Translated, it gives CASSEGQGDTEAFF.

This clonotype was recorded a few times. The V call is TRBV9, the J call TRBJ2-5; D is perhaps TRBD1 or TRBD2 (5 bases each). V was trimmed by 10 bases and J by 7 bases, leaving 20 bases between them. The germline gives CDR1 SGDLS, CDR2 YYNGEE. The CDR3 contains 13 residues. As DNA, the CDR3 is TGTGCCCGCCGAGGGGCAGGATATGGGACCCAGTACTTC. Translating gives CARRGAGYGTQYF. Filled out from reference TRBV9 and TRBJ2-5, the complete variable domain reads DSGVTQTPKHLITATGQRVTLRCSPRSGDLSVYWYQQSLDQGLQFLIQYYNGEERAKGNILERFSAQQFPDLHSELNLSSLELGDSALYFCARRGAGYGTQYFGPGTRLLVL.

The chain is built from TRBV10-3 and TRBJ1-1; the D gene is possibly TRBD1 (6 bases). Germline V gives CDR1 ENHRY, CDR2 SYGVKD. The CDR3 contains 14 residues. Trimming took off 7 bases at V and 1 base at J, with 13 bases between the two ends. The CDR3 is CAITRIQGNTEAFF. The CDR3 nucleotides read TGTGCCATCACTAGGATACAGGGGAACACTGAAGCTTTCTTT.

The V gene is TRBV12-3 or TRBV12-4, the J gene TRBJ1-5; D possibly corresponds to TRBD1 (5 bases). Trimming cost V 3 bases and J 5 bases, with 20 bases left between them. CDR3 length: 17 residues. The CDR3 region is CASSFQTMLGDDQPQHF. CDR3 in DNA: TGTGCCAGCAGTTTTCAAACGATGTTGGGGGACGATCAGCCCCAGCATTTT.

In regard to this clonotype: A much larger clone is a single base away; this may be a read error. The V call is TRBV7-2, the J call TRBJ1-1, with TRBD1 identical over 7 bases. The trim removed 5 bases at V and 5 bases at J, leaving 2 bases unmatched. The CDR3 has 12 amino acids. Germline lookup yields CDR1 SGHTA and CDR2 FQGNSA. The CDR3 nucleotides are TGTGCCAGCAGCACACAGGGGACTGAAGCTTTCTTT. Translating gives CASSTQGTEAFF.

The V gene is TRBV20-1, the J gene TRBJ1-2; D is possibly TRBD1 (5 bases). V was pared by 5 bases and J by 4 bases, with 11 bases between. The germline V gene has CDR1 DFQATT and CDR2 SNEGSKA (reference sequence). This CDR3 has 12 residues. The CDR3 sequence: CSAGAGRYGYTF. In DNA form, the CDR3 reads TGCAGTGCTGGGGCAGGGCGCTATGGCTACACCTTC.

The CDR3, as DNA: TGTGCCAGCAGCCGACAGAGCTCCTACGAGCAGTACGTC. It yields the protein CASSRQSSYEQYV. V and J are TRBV7-1 and TRBJ2-7; D perhaps matches TRBD1 (5 bases). TRBV7-1 is filed as an ORF, its function uncertain. The CDR3 extends over 13 amino acids. V was cut by 5 bases and J by 0 bases, with 8 bases left in between.

The chain couples TRBV28 to TRBJ2-7; D may be TRBD1 or TRBD2 (5 bases each). The CDR3 consists of 13 residues. Germline CDR1 MDHEN, CDR2 SYDVKM. The V end lost 5 bases, the J end lost 5 bases, and 13 bases lay between the germline ends. The CDR3 protein is CASSRARGHEQYV. The CDR3 bases are TGTGCCAGCAGTAGGGCGAGGGGACACGAGCAGTACGTC.

This clonotype appeared a few times. The chain is built from TRBV10-2 and TRBJ1-5; D possibly corresponds to TRBD1 (5 bases). The CDR3 is made up of 15 amino acids. Germline CDR1 and CDR2: WSHSY and SAAADI. V was pared by 2 bases and J by 1 base, with 9 bases between. The DNA of the CDR3 is TGCGCCAGCAGTGAGGGTAGGGGAAGCAATCAGCCCCAGCATTTT. This gives the protein CASSEGRGSNQPQHF.

V is TRBV27 and J is TRBJ2-7, with unresolved D. Trimming took 5 bases from V and 6 from J, leaving 14 bases between them. This CDR3 is built from 13 residues. Germline V CDR1 and CDR2: MNHEY, SMNVEV (reference sequence). This chain's CDR3 is CASSPSTWGEQYF. In nucleotides, the CDR3 is TGTGCCAGCAGTCCCAGTACCTGGGGCGAGCAGTACTTC.

The CDR3 sequence: CSVAGNYGYTF. DNA for the CDR3: TGCAGCGTTGCTGGAAACTATGGCTACACCTTC. J is TRBJ1-2 and V is TRBV29-1; D ambiguous. This CDR3 has 11 amino acids. The V end lost 4 bases, the J end lost 2 bases, and 5 bases lay between the germline ends. Germline loops: CDR1 SQVTM, CDR2 ANQGSEA.